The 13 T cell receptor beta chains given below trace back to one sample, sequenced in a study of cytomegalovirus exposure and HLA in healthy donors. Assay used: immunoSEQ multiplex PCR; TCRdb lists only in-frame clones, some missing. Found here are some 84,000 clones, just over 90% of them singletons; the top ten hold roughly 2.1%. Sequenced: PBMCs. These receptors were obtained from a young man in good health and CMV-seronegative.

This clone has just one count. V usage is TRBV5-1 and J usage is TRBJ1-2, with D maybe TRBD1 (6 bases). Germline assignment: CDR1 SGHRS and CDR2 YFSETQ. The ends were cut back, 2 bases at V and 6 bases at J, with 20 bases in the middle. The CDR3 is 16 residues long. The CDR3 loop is CASSLLQGNRRNGYTF. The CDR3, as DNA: TGCGCCAGCAGCTTACTACAGGGAAATCGTAGGAATGGCTACACCTTC.

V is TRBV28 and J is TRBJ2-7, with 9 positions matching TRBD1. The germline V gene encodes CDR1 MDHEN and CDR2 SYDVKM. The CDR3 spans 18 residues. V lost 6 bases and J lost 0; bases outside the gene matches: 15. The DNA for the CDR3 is TGTGCCAGCAGCCCGGACAAAACCGGGACAGGGTTCTCCTACGAGCAGTACTTC. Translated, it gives CASSPDKTGTGFSYEQYF.

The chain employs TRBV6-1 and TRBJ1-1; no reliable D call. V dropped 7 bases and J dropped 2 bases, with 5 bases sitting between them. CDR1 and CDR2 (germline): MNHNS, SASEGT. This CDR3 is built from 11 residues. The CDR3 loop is CASNLNTEAFF. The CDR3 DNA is TGTGCCAGCAACCTAAACACTGAAGCTTTCTTT.

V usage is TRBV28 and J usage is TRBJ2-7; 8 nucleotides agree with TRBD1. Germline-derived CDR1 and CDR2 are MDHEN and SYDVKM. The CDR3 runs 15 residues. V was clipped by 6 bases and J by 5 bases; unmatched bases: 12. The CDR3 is CASRTGQGRFHEQYF. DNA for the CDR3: TGTGCCAGCAGAACCGGACAGGGTAGATTCCACGAGCAGTACTTC.

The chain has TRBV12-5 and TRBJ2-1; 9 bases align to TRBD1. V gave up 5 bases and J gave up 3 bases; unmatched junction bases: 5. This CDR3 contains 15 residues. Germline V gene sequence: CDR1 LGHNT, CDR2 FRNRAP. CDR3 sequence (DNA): TGTGCTAGTGGTCGCGGGACAGGGAACTACAATGAGCAGTTCTTC. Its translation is CASGRGTGNYNEQFF. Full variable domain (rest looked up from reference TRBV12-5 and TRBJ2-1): DARVTQTPRHKVTEMGQEVTMRCQPILGHNTVFWYRQTMMQGLELLAYFRNRAPLDDSGMPKDRFSAEMPDATLATLKIQPSEPRDSAVYFCASGRGTGNYNEQFFGPGTRLTVL.

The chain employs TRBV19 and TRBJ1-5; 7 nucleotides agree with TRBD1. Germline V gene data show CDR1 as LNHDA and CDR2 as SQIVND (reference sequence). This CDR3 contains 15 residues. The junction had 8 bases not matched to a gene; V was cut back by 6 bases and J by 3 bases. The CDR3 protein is CASRGDRASNQPQHF. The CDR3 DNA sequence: TGTGCCAGTAGGGGCGACAGGGCCTCCAATCAGCCCCAGCATTTT.

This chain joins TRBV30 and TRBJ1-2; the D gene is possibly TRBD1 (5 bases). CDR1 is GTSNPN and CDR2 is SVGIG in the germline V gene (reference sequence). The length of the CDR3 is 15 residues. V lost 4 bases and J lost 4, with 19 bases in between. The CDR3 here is CAWIGDFRRSYGYTF. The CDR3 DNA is TGTGCCTGGATTGGGGACTTCAGGAGGTCCTATGGCTACACCTTC.

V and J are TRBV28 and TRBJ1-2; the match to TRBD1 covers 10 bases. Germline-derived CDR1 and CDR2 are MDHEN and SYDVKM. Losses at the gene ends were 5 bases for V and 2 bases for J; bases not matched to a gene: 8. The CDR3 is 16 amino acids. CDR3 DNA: TGTGCCAGCAGTCCGGGACAGGGGACATGGAACTATGGCTACACCTTC. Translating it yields CASSPGQGTWNYGYTF.

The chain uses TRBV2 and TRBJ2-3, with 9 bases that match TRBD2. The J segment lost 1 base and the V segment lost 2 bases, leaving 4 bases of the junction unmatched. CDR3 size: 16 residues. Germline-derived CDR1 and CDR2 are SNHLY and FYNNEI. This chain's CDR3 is CASSEWASGGTDTQYF. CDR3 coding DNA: TGTGCCAGCAGTGAATGGGCTAGCGGGGGCACAGATACGCAGTATTTT.

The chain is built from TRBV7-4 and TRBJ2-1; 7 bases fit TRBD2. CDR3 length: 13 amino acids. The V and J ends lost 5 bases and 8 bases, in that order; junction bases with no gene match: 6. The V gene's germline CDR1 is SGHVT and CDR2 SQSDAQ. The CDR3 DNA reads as TGTGCCAGCAGCAACGGGGGGAGGTATGAGCAGTTCTTC. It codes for CASSNGGRYEQFF.

This CDR3 is CASSSSRHRVGGLETQYF. CDR3 in DNA: TGTGCCAGCAGTTCCTCACGTCACAGGGTTGGCGGTTTGGAGACCCAGTACTTC. The rearrangement links TRBV27 to TRBJ2-5, with D perhaps matching TRBD1 (6 bases). Germline V CDR1 and CDR2: MNHEY, SMNVEV (reference sequence). V shed 4 bases and J shed 5 bases, with 26 bases lying between them. This CDR3 spans 18 amino acids.

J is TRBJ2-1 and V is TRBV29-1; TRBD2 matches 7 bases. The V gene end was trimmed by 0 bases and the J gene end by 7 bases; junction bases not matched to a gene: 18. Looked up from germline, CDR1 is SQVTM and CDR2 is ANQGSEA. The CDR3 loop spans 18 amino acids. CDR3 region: CSVEDQGRLAALGNEQFF. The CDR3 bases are TGCAGCGTTGAAGATCAAGGCCGTCTAGCGGCCCTGGGGAATGAGCAGTTCTTC.

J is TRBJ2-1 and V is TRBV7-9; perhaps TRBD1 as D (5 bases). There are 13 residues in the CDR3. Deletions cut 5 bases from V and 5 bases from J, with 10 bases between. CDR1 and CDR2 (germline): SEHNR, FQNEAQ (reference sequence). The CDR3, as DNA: TGTGCCAGCAGCCTTAGACAGAACAATGAGCAGTTCTTC. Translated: CASSLRQNNEQFF.